This TCR beta chain was recovered during a study of cytomegalovirus exposure and HLA in healthy donors. Worth noting for this clone: As yet, its antigen is unknown.

The V end was cut by 5 bases, the J end by 3 bases, with 14 bases between. CDR1 and CDR2 from the germline V gene are LNHDA and SQIVND (reference sequence). The CDR3 has 14 residues. The study's findings and limits: A few of the chains that were CMV-associated were confirmed in vitro to be specific for CMV antigens. Researchers reported in a later analysis that a missense DCLRE1C variant was tied to TCR beta V- and J-gene trimming. The Asian-associated ancestry cluster reportedly had fewer N-insertions than the approximately 650-donor mean in a later analysis.

The PCR ran on 60 Vbeta and 13 Jbeta primers. Assay: immunoSEQ multiplex PCR; the TCRdb copy retains only in-frame clones and omits some. The sample holds about 190,000 clones, around 83% seen once. Sequenced material: PBMCs. The TCR sequence derives from a man aged 45-65 years in good health and CMV-seronegative. The chain joins TRBV19 to TRBJ2-7, with D possibly TRBD2 on 6 matching bases. CDR3 amino acids: CASSLLGGIYEQYF. CDR3 DNA sequence: TGTGCCAGTAGTCTCCTTGGCGGGATCTACGAGCAGTACTTC.